What follows describes a single T cell receptor (beta chain). What it binds is not known. PCR involved 60 Vbeta and 13 Jbeta primers. Libraries were prepared by immunoSEQ multiplex PCR; TCRdb keeps only in-frame clonotypes and omits some of them. This table has 170,000 or so clones, 70% to 90% appearing once. This CDR3 spans 15 amino acids. Trimming cost V 1 base and J 10 bases, with 18 bases left between them. CDR1 and CDR2 from the germline V gene are SGDLS and YYNGEE. The sample is drawn from a study of cytomegalovirus exposure and HLA in healthy donors. At the level of the study: Earlier, 95 million to 140 million unique TCR beta sequences were recovered from roughly 170 million T cells by an analysis. Study results and caveats: The presence/absence work took it that sequencing depth was about the same across donors. In a later analysis, V- and J-gene trimming of beta chains associated with a DCLRE1C missense variant, replicated independently. Earlier findings revealed that most TCR beta V segments proved productive either about 90% or about 30% of the time.

This chain links TRBV9 with TRBJ2-1, with D perhaps TRBD1 (6 bases). This sequence originates from a woman in her 30s in good health and CMV-seronegative. Sample: PBMCs. The CDR3 nucleotides read TGTGCCAGCAGCGTATCGGCAGGGGTTGTGAAAGAGCAGTTCTTC. This sequence encodes CASSVSAGVVKEQFF. Full variable domain (rest looked up from reference TRBV9 and TRBJ2-1): DSGVTQTPKHLITATGQRVTLRCSPRSGDLSVYWYQQSLDQGLQFLIQYYNGEERAKGNILERFSAQQFPDLHSELNLSSLELGDSALYFCASSVSAGVVKEQFFGPGTRLTVL.